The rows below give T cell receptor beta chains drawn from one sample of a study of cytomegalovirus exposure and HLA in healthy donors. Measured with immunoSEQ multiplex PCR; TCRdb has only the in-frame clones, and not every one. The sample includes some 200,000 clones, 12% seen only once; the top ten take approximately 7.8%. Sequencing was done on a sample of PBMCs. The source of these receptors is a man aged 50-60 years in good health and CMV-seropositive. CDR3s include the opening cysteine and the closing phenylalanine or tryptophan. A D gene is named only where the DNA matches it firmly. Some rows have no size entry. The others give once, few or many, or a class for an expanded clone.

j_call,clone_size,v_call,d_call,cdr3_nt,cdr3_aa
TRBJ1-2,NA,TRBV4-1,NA,TGCGCCAGCAGCCCCTCCGGGAGCTATGGCTACACCTTC,CASSPSGSYGYTF
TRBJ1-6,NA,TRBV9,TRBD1,TGTGCCAGCAGCTCACGTCCCGGGACAGGTGATTCACCCCTCCACTTT,CASSSRPGTGDSPLHF
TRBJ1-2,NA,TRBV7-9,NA,TGTGCCAGCAGCTTAGGGAGAGGAAATGGCTACACCTTC,CASSLGRGNGYTF
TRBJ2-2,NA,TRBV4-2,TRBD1,TGTGCCAGCAGCCAAGGGGAAGGACAGGGGGTTACGGGCGGGGAGCTGTTTTTT,CASSQGEGQGVTGGELFF
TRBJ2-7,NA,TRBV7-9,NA,TGTGCCAGCAGCCCGGAGAACATCTACGAGCAGTACTTC,CASSPENIYEQYF
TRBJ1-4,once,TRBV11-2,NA,TGTGCCAGCAGCTCCAGGGGAATGGGAGAAAAACTGTTTTTT,CASSSRGMGEKLFF
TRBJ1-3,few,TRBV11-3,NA,TGTGCCAGCAGGACAGCCTCTGGAAACACCATATATTTT,CASRTASGNTIYF
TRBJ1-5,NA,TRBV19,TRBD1,TGTGCCAGTAGTAGTCAGGGGGGATCCAATCAGCCCCAGCATTTT,CASSSQGGSNQPQHF
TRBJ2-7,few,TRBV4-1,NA,TGCGCCAGCAGCCAATCTCGGGGGTTCTACGAGCAGTACTTC,CASSQSRGFYEQYF
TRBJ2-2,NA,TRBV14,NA,TGTGCCAGCAGCCAAGACAGGGGCACCGGGGAGCTGTTTTTT,CASSQDRGTGELFF
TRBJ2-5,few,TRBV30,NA,TGTGCCTGGCTAGGAGAGACCCAGTACTTC,CAWLGETQYF
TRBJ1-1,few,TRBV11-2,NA,TGTGCCAGCAGCTTAGAGCGGAGCATGAACACTGAAGCTTTCTTT,CASSLERSMNTEAFF
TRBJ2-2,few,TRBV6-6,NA,TGTGCCGGGCACCTGGGGGGAGGCAGGGCCACCGGGGAGCTGTTTTTT,CAGHLGGGRATGELFF
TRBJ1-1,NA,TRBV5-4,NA,TGTGCCAGCAGCTTGGCGAGGGGAGGAGGTGAAGCTTTCTTT,CASSLARGGGEAFF
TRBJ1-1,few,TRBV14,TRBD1,TGTGCCAGCAGCTGGTCACAGGGGGCGTTCACTGAAGCTTTCTTT,CASSWSQGAFTEAFF
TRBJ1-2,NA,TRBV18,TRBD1,TGTGCCAGCTCACCACCGACAGGGGGTTATGGCTACACCTTC,CASSPPTGGYGYTF
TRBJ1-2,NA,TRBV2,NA,TGTGCCAGCAGCCATGGCCAGGACTATGGCTACACCTTC,CASSHGQDYGYTF
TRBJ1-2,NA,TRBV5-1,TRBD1,TGCGCCAGCAGCCGACAGGGCGTTAACTATGGCTACACCTTC,CASSRQGVNYGYTF
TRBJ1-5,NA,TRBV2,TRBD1,TGTGCCAGCAGTGTTGTTGGGACAGGAGATGATCAGCCCCAGCATTTT,CASSVVGTGDDQPQHF
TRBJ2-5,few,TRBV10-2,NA,TGCGCCAGCAGTGAAGGCGGGCGAGGGGAGACCCAGTACTTC,CASSEGGRGETQYF
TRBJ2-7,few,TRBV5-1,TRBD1,TGCGCCAGCAGCTTCAGACAGGGAAGCTACGAGCAGTACTTC,CASSFRQGSYEQYF
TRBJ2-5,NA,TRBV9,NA,TGTGCCAGCAGCGTAGCCAGTATTGAGACCCAGTACTTC,CASSVASIETQYF
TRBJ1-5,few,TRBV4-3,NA,TGCGCCAGCAGCCAAGAAGGCGGGAGCAATCAGCCCCAGCATTTT,CASSQEGGSNQPQHF